This TCR beta chain was documented in a study of OX40 agonist ivuxolimab in advanced cancers. This clone was observed once. V was pared by 5 bases and J by 5 bases, with 3 bases of the junction left unmatched. Per the germline V gene, CDR1 is SEHNR and CDR2 is FQNEAQ (reference sequence). The CDR3 sequence is 15 residues long. The table came from immunoSEQ multiplex PCR; TCRdb's copy has only in-frame clones and leaves some out. The sample comprises more than 60,000 clones, roughly 85% of which are singletons, and 3% to 4% rests with the top ten. This TCR was recovered from an adult with an advanced solid tumor such as melanoma, head and neck, liver or kidney cancer. Sequences were derived from CD4+ or CD8+ T cells sorted from blood, sampled in a trial of the OX40 agonist ivuxolimab. The chain is built from TRBV7-9 and TRBJ2-2; 12 bases match TRBD2. The CDR3 loop is CASSLGTSGTGELFF. The DNA of the CDR3 is TGTGCCAGCAGCCTGGGGACTAGCGGGACCGGGGAGCTGTTTTTT. Filled out from reference TRBV7-9 and TRBJ2-2, the complete variable domain reads DTGVSQNPRHKITKRGQNVTFRCDPISEHNRLYWYRQTLGQGPEFLTYFQNEAQLEKSRLLSDRFSAERPKGSFSTLEIQRTEQGDSAMYLCASSLGTSGTGELFFGEGSRLTVL.